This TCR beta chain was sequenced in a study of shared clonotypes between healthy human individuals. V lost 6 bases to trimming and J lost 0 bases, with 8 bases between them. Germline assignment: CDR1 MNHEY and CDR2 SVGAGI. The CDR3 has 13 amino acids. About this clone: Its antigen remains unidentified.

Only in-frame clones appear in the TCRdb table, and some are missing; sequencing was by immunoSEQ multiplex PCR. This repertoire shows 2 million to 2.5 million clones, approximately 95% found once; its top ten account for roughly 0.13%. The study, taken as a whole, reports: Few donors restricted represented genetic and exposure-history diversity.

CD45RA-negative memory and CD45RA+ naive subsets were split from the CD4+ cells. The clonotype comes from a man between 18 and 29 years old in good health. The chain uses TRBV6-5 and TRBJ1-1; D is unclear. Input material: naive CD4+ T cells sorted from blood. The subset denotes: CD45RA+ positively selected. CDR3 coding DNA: TGTGCCAGCAGCCTTCTTATGAACACTGAAGCTTTCTTT. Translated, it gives CASSLLMNTEAFF.